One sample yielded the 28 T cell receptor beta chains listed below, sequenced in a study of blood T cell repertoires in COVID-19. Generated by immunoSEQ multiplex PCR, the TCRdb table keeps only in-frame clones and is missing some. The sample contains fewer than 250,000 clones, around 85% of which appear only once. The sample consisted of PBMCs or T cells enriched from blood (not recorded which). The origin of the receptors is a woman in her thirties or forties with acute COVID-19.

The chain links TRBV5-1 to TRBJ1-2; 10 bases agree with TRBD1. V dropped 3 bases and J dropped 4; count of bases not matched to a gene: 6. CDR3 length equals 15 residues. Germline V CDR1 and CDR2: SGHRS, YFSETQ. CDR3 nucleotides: TGCGCCAGCAGCTCCGGGACAGGGGTCGGCTATGGCTACACCTTC. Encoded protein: CASSSGTGVGYGYTF.

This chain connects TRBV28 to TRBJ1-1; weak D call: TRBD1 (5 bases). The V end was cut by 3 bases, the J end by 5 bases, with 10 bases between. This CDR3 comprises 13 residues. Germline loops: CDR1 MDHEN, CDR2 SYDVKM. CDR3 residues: CASSLAGGTEAFF. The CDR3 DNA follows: TGTGCCAGCAGTTTGGCCGGGGGTACTGAAGCTTTCTTT.

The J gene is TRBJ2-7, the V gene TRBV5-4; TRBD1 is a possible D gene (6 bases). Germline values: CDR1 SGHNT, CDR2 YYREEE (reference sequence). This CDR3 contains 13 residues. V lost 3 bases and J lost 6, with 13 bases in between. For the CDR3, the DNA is TGTGCCAGCAGCTCGGGGTGGGGGCTCGAGCAGTACTTC. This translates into CASSSGWGLEQYF.

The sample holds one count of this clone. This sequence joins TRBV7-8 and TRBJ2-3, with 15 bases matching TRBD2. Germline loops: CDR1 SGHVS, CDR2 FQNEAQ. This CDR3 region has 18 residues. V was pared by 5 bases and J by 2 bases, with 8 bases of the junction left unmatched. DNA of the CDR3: TGTGCCAGCAGCCTTGGACTAGCGGGAGGGCTCCCCACAGATACGCAGTATTTT. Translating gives CASSLGLAGGLPTDTQYF. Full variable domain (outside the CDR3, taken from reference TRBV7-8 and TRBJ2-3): GAGVSQSPRYKVAKRGQDVALRCDPISGHVSLFWYQQALGQGPEFLTYFQNEAQLDKSGLPSDRFFAERPEGSVSTLKIQRTQQEDSAVYLCASSLGLAGGLPTDTQYFGPGTRLTVL.

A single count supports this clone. DNA for the CDR3: TGTGCCAGCAGTCTACAGGGAGCAGATACGCAGTATTTT. Its translation: CASSLQGADTQYF. This rearrangement joins TRBV12-3 or TRBV12-4 to TRBJ2-3, with a possible D match to TRBD1 (6 bases). With 5 bases removed from V and 4 bases from J, the gap between germline ends came to 10 bases. The CDR3 runs to 13 residues.

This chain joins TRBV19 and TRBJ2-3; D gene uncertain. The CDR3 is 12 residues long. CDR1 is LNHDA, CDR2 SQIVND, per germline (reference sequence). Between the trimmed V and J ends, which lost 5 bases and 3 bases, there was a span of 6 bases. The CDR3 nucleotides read TGTGCCAGTAGTGAACGGACAGATACGCAGTATTTT. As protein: CASSERTDTQYF. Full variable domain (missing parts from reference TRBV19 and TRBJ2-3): DGGITQSPKYLFRKEGQNVTLSCEQNLNHDAMYWYRQDPGQGLRLIYYSQIVNDFQKGDIAEGYSVSREKKESFPLTVTSAQKNPTAFYLCASSERTDTQYFGPGTRLTVL.

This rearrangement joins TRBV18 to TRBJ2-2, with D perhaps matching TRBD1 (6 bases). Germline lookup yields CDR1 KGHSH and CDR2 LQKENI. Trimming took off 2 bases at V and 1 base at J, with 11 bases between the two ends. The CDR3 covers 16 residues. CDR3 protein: CASSPGQPKNTGELFF. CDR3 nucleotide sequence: TGTGCCAGCTCACCAGGACAGCCGAAGAACACCGGGGAGCTGTTTTTT.

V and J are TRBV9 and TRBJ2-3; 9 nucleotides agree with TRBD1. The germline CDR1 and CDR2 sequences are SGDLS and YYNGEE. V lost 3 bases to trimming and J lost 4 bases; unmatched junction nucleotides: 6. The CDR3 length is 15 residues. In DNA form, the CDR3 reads TGTGCCAGCAGCGCCCACAGGGGGCGCCCAGATACGCAGTATTTT. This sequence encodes CASSAHRGRPDTQYF.

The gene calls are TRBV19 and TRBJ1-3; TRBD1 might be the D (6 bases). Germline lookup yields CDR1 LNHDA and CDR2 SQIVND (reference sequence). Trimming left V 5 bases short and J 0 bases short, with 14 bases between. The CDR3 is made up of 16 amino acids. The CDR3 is CASSPDRRSSGNTIYF. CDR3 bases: TGTGCCAGTAGTCCTGACAGGCGGAGCTCTGGAAACACCATATATTTT. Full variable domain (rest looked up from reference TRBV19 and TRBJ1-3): DGGITQSPKYLFRKEGQNVTLSCEQNLNHDAMYWYRQDPGQGLRLIYYSQIVNDFQKGDIAEGYSVSREKKESFPLTVTSAQKNPTAFYLCASSPDRRSSGNTIYFGEGSWLTVV.

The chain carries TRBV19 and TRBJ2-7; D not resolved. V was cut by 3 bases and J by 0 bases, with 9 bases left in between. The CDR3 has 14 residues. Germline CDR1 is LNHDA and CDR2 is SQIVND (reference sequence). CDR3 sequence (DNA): TGTGCCAGTAGTATCTCCAGTTCCTCCTACGAGCAGTACTTC. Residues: CASSISSSSYEQYF.

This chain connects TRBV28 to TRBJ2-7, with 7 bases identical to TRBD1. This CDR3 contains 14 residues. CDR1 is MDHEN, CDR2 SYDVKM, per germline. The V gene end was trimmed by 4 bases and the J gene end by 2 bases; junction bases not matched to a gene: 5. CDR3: CASSSLGQAYEQYF. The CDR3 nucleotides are TGTGCCAGCAGTTCTCTCGGACAGGCCTACGAGCAGTACTTC. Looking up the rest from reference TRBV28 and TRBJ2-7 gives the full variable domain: DVKVTQSSRYLVKRTGEKVFLECVQDMDHENMFWYRQDPGLGLRLIYFSYDVKMKEKGDIPEGYSVSREKKERFSLILESASTNQTSMYLCASSSLGQAYEQYFGPGTRLTVT.

The CDR3: CASSWDSLGQPQHF. The CDR3 bases are TGTGCCAGCAGTTGGGACTCACTTGGTCAGCCCCAGCATTTT. The chain recombines TRBV28 with TRBJ1-5; the D gene is possibly TRBD1 (5 bases). Germline V gives CDR1 MDHEN, CDR2 SYDVKM. This CDR3 has 14 residues. Between the trimmed V and J ends, which lost 4 bases and 6 bases, there was a span of 13 bases.

The CDR3 DNA follows: TGCGCCAGCAGCCAAGTGGGACACTTCTACAATGAGCAGTTCTTC. Translating gives CASSQVGHFYNEQFF. The chain couples TRBV4-3 to TRBJ2-1; a possible D gene is TRBD1 (6 bases). The ends were cut back, 1 base at V and 3 bases at J, with 10 bases in the middle. There are 15 residues in the CDR3. CDR1 and CDR2 from the germline V gene are LGHNA and YSLEER.

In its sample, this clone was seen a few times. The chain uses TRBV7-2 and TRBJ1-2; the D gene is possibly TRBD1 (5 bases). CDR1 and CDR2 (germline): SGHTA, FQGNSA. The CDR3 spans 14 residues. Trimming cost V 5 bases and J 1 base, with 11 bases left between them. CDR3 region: CASSPGGVNYGYTF. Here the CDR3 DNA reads TGTGCCAGCAGCCCCGGGGGAGTTAACTATGGCTACACCTTC.

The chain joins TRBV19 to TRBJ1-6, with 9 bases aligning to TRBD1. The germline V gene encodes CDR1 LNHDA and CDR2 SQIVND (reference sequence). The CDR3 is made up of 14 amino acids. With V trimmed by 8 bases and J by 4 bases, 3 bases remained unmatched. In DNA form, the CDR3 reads TGTGCCAGTGCCGGGACAGGGTATAATTCACCCCTCCACTTT. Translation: CASAGTGYNSPLHF.

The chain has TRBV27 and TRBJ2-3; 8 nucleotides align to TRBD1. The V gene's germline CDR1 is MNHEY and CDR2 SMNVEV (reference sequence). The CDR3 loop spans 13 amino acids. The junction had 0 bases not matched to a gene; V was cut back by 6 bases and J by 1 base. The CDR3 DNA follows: TGTGCCAGCAGGACAGGGGGCACAGATACGCAGTATTTT. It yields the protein CASRTGGTDTQYF.

CDR3 bases: TGTGCCAGCAGTTCCGGGACTAGCGGGAGTTACGAGCAGTACTTC. Its translation is CASSSGTSGSYEQYF. V and J are TRBV6-5 and TRBJ2-7, with TRBD2 matching 14 bases. Germline V gene sequence: CDR1 MNHEY, CDR2 SVGAGI. V was clipped by 4 bases and J by 4 bases; unmatched bases: 3. The CDR3 spans 15 residues.

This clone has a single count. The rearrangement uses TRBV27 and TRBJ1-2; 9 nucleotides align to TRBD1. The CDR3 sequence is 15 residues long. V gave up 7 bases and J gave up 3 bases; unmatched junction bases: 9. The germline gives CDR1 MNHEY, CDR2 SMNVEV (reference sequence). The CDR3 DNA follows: TGTGCCAGCACCTCTCCGGGACAGGGCGACTATGGCTACACCTTC. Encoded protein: CASTSPGQGDYGYTF.

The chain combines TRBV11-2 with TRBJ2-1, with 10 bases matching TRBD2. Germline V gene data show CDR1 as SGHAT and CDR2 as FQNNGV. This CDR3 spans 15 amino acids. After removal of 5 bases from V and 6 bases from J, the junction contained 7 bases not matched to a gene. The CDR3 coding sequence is TGTGCCAGCAGCCTCCTAGCGGGAGTTGGCAATGAGCAGTTCTTC. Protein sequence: CASSLLAGVGNEQFF.

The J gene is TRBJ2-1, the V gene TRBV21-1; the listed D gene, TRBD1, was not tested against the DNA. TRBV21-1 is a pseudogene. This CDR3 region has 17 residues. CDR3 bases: TGTGCCAGCAGCAACGAAGGGTCCAGGGGCTCCTACAATGAGCAGTTCTTC. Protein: CASSNEGSRGSYNEQFF.

Here the CDR3 reads CASSASGRVNTGELFF. DNA of the CDR3: TGTGCCAGCAGTGCTAGCGGGAGAGTTAACACCGGGGAGCTGTTTTTT. This rearrangement joins TRBV2 to TRBJ2-2; 10 bases are a match to TRBD2. The CDR3 runs 16 residues. Germline assignment: CDR1 SNHLY and CDR2 FYNNEI. The V and J ends lost 4 bases and 2 bases, in that order; junction bases with no gene match: 4. Full variable domain (missing parts from reference TRBV2 and TRBJ2-2): EPEVTQTPSHQVTQMGQEVILRCVPISNHLYFYWYRQILGQKVEFLVSFYNNEISEKSEIFDDQFSVERPDGSNFTLKIRSTKLEDSAMYFCASSASGRVNTGELFFGEGSRLTVL.

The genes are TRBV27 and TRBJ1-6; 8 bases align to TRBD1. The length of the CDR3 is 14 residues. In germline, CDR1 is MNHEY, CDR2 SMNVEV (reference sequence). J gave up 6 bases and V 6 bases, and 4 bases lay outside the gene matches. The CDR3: CASSRGQVNSPLHF. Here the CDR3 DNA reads TGTGCCAGCAGCAGGGGACAGGTTAATTCACCCCTCCACTTT.

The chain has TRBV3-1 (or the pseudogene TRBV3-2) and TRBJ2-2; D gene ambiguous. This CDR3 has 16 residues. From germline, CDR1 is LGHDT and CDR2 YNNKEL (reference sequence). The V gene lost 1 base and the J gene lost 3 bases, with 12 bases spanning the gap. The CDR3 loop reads CASSQVSSVHTGELFF. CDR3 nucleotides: TGTGCCAGCAGCCAAGTTAGCAGTGTACACACCGGGGAGCTGTTTTTT.

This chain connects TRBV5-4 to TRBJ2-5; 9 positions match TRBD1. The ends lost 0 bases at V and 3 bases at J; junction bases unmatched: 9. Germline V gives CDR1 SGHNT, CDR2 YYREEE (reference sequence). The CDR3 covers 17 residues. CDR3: CASSLGPTGTGKETQYF. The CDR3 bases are TGTGCCAGCAGCTTGGGGCCAACCGGGACAGGGAAAGAGACCCAGTACTTC.

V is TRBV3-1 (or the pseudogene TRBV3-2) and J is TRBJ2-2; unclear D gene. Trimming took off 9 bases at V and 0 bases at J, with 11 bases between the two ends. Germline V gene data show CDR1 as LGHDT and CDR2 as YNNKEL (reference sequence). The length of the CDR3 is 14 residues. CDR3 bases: TGTGCCAGGAGTTATCCCGCGAACACCGGGGAGCTGTTTTTT. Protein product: CARSYPANTGELFF.

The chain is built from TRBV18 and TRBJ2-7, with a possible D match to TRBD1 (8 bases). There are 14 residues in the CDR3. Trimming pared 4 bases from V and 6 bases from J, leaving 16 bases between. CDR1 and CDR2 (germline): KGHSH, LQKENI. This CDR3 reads CASSLGQGLIEQYF. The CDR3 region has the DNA TGTGCCAGCTCACTCGGACAGGGACTAATCGAGCAGTACTTC. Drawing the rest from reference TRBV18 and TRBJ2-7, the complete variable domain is NAGVMQNPRHLVRRRGQEARLRCSPMKGHSHVYWYRQLPEEGLKFMVYLQKENIIDESGMPKERFSAEFPKEGPSILRIQQVVRGDSAAYFCASSLGQGLIEQYFGPGTRLTVT.

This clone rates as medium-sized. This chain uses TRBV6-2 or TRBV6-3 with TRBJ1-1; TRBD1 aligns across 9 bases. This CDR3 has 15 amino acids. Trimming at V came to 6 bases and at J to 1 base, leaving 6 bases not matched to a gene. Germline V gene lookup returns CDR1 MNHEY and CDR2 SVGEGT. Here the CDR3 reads CASSLRTGENTEAFF. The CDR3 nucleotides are TGTGCCAGCAGCCTAAGGACAGGGGAGAACACTGAAGCTTTCTTT.

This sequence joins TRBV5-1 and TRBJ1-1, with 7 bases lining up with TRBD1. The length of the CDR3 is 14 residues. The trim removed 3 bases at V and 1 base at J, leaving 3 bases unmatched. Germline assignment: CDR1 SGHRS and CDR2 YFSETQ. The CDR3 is CASSYGTENTEAFF. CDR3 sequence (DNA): TGCGCCAGCAGCTACGGGACAGAGAACACTGAAGCTTTCTTT.